These T cell receptor beta chains were read from a single sample in a study of T cell repertoires in cytomegalovirus infection. One entry per CDR3 protein, called by TCRdb with MiXCR from the reads. The sample has about 220,000 distinct CDR3 sequences; roughly 34% are singletons. Antigens of these TCRs are unknown. This specimen was CD8+ T cells from cultured PBMCs, taken from culture after CMV antigen stimulation. Receptors originate from a human donor in good health (CMV status not recorded). Some clones in this sample may be carry-over from other donors' samples. Both conserved end residues are part of each CDR3. D genes are given only for firm matches. Rows may omit the clone size; those that give it use once, few, many or a size class.

CDR3 DNA,CDR3 protein,CDR3 length,J gene,D gene,clone size,V gene
TGTGCCAGCAGCGATGGGGGCGCCGGAAACACCGGGGAGCTGTTTTTT,CASSDGGAGNTGELFF,16,TRBJ2-2,NA,NA,TRBV7-9
TGTGCCAGCAGTACTGCAGGGAATGAGCAGTTCTTC,CASSTAGNEQFF,12,TRBJ2-1,NA,few,TRBV7-9
TGTGCCAGCAACCTTCAGGGGGGGGGCTACACCTTC,CASNLQGGGYTF,12,TRBJ1-2,TRBD1,few,TRBV12-3/TRBV12-4
TGTGCCAGCAGGACAGGCTATAGCAATCAGCCCCAGCATTTT,CASRTGYSNQPQHF,14,TRBJ1-5,NA,NA,TRBV2
TGTGCCAGTAGCCTGGACAGGGGGCGCACTCAGGATCAGCCCCAGCATTTT,CASSLDRGRTQDQPQHF,17,TRBJ1-5,TRBD1,few,TRBV19
TGTGCCAGCAGGCCTAGCGGGGGGGCCGAAGATACGCAGTATTTT,CASRPSGGAEDTQYF,15,TRBJ2-3,TRBD2,NA,TRBV7-3
TGTGCCAGAAGTGTCAGGGAGTTACGGATAGGCAATCATCCCCCGCATTTT,CARSVRELRIGNHPPHF,17,TRBJ1-5,NA,NA,TRBV2
TGTGCCAGCACCCTCCCCCGACTAGTGGGTACGCAGTATTTT,CASTLPRLVGTQYF,14,TRBJ2-3,NA,NA,TRBV28
TGCGCCAGCAGCCAGGCGGGAGCGGCCGGGGAGCTGTTTTTT,CASSQAGAAGELFF,14,TRBJ2-2,TRBD2,NA,TRBV4-1
TGTGCCAGCAGCCAGGGGCCCCCGGGACAGTACAATGAGCAGTTCTTC,CASSQGPPGQYNEQFF,16,TRBJ2-1,TRBD1,few,TRBV7-3
TGTGCCAGCAGCCCCCGGGGTAGCGGGATAGACAAGCAGTACTTC,CASSPRGSGIDKQYF,15,TRBJ2-7,TRBD2,few,TRBV7-2
TGTGCCAGCAGCTTATTTCCTTGTAGGGACGTTTGCCTAGCGGGGGACAATGAGCAGTTCTTC,CASSLFPCRDVCLAGDNEQFF,21,TRBJ2-1,TRBD2,few,TRBV7-3
TGTGCTAGTGGTTTTCGGCGGGATGAGCAGTTCTTC,CASGFRRDEQFF,12,TRBJ2-1,NA,NA,TRBV12-5
TGCGCCAGCAGCTTGCCGGGTAAGGGTTCACCCCTCCACTTT,CASSLPGKGSPLHF,14,TRBJ1-6,NA,few,TRBV5-1
TGTGCCAGCAGTTCTCAGACAGGAGGTTCTTCACCCCTCCACTTT,CASSSQTGGSSPLHF,15,TRBJ1-6,NA,few,TRBV11-2
TGTGCCAGCAGCTTAGCCCGGTCTCTAGGAGATACGCAGTATTTT,CASSLARSLGDTQYF,15,TRBJ2-3,NA,NA,TRBV7-9
TGCGCCAGCAGTAAGTCGGTCAGTTACTATGGCTACACCTTC,CASSKSVSYYGYTF,14,TRBJ1-2,NA,NA,TRBV10-2
TGTGCCAGCAGTTACTTGAGCTCCTATAATTCACCCCTCCACTTT,CASSYLSSYNSPLHF,15,TRBJ1-6,NA,few,TRBV6-5